Reported below is one TCR beta chain. The antigen is undetermined. Its ends do not fully match the called genes, so a read error is possible. The CDR3 contains 15 residues. Per germline, CDR1 SGHAT and CDR2 FQNNGV. Three rounds of nested PCR, following a modified ARM-PCR protocol, produced the TCRbeta library. TCRdb recomputed calls from the multiplex PCR reads with MiXCR, one row per CDR3 protein. The sample lists fewer than 150,000 distinct CDR3 sequences; approximately 66% were seen once. This entry comes from a study of tumor and adjacent non-tumor tissue in lung cancer. Study-level background: There were 11 to 13 adenocarcinoma, a couple of squamous cell carcinoma and 1 small cell lung cancer cases. The patients, about nine men and a handful of women, were about 31 to 85 with stage I to III disease.

No cell sorting was done before RNA was extracted from the tissue. General study results and limits: Top 100 clones took a larger repertoire share in normal lung.

The chain carries TRBV11-2 and TRBJ1-1; D gene unclear. The source is a man in his sixties with small cell lung cancer. Input material: lung tumor tissue. The CDR3 protein is CASSLDGPGSNGAFF. CDR3 DNA: TGTGCCAGCAGTTTAGATGGCCCGGGATCGAATGGAGCTTTCTTT. Using reference TRBV11-2 and TRBJ1-1 for the parts outside the CDR3, the full variable domain is EAGVAQSPRYKIIEKRQSVAFWCNPISGHATLYWYQQILGQGPKLLIQFQNNGVVDDSQLPKDRFSAERLKGVDSTLKIQPAKLEDSAVYLCASSLDGPGSNGAFFGQGTRLTVV.